This TCR beta chain was recovered during a study of blood T cell repertoires in COVID-19. On the study more broadly: The United States, Italy and Spain supplied acute and convalescent COVID-19 samples. T cells, B-cell-depleted T cells, or PBMCs supplied cDNA or gDNA.

This clone was detected only a few times. This CDR3 has 15 amino acids. The junction had 12 bases not matched to a gene; V was cut back by 10 bases and J by 1 base. Germline V gene sequence: CDR1 MNHEY, CDR2 SMNVEV (reference sequence). Some clones are missing from TCRdb's copy, which holds only in-frame ones; the method was immunoSEQ multiplex PCR. The sample carries about 280,000 clones, about 80% recorded once. This chain joins TRBV27 and TRBJ1-1; TRBD1 aligns across 7 bases. The specimen sequenced was peripheral blood. The TCR sequence derives from a woman between 50 and 59 years old who had recovered from COVID-19. DNA for the CDR3: TGTGCCACCCAGAATTGGGGACAGCAGAACACTGAAGCTTTCTTT. Protein sequence: CATQNWGQQNTEAFF.